This TCR beta chain was found in a study of CD8 T cells in Susac syndrome. Trimming took 4 bases from V and 9 from J; bases not matched to a gene: 13. Per the germline V gene, CDR1 is SGHDN and CDR2 is FVKESK. CDR3 length equals 15 residues. A quantity of about 0.5 to 1 ug RNA underwent reverse transcription using random hexamers. Using its own MiXCR run on the immunoSEQ multiplex PCR reads, TCRdb lists one record per CDR3 protein. The data contain about 110,000 distinct CDR3 sequences, approximately 94% of them singletons. The sequencing input was CD8+ T cells from PBMCs. The gene calls are TRBV14 and TRBJ2-3, with 7 positions matching TRBD2. The origin of this receptor is a human donor with Susac syndrome. As DNA, the CDR3 is TGTGCCAGCAGCCCGGACCCACCATCGGGGGGAACGCAGTATTTT. Protein sequence: CASSPDPPSGGTQYF.